This paragraph covers one TCR beta chain sequence. Its antigen is undetermined. These data come from a study of beta chain features in type 1 diabetes. Study-wide findings and caveats: Shorter TCRB CDR3s, moderately but significantly so, marked every one of the four CD4+ subsets in Type 1 diabetes patients.

The isolated RNA, all of it, was reverse transcribed, so expressed TCRB transcripts were what got sequenced. TCRdb's copy holds only in-frame clones and misses some; the assay was immunoSEQ multiplex PCR. The sample records 600,000 to 700,000 clones, 13% being singletons. Deletions cut 5 bases from V and 6 bases from J, with 11 bases between. Germline CDR1 and CDR2: MNHEY and SVGAGI. CDR3 size: 12 residues. The TCR sequence derives from a young man with type 1 diabetes. The sample taken for sequencing was naive CD4+ T cells from blood. The V and J genes are TRBV6-5 and TRBJ2-7; D might be TRBD1 or TRBD2, each matching 6 bases. CDR3: CASSEGGSEQYF. The CDR3 DNA sequence: TGTGCCAGCAGTGAGGGGGGCTCCGAGCAGTACTTC.